A selection of T cell receptor beta chains follows, all from one sample in a study of response to subunit inactivated influenza vaccine. TCRdb ran MiXCR on the RT-PCR reads and lists one entry per CDR3 protein. The table lists a few hundred thousand distinct CDR3 sequences, roughly 20% of them singletons. The sequenced sample was PBMCs from blood, obtained around 22 months after vaccination. These receptors were obtained from a man between 50 and 75 years old who received an inactivated influenza vaccine. Each CDR3 is given with its conserved first and last residue. Fields, in order: D gene, V gene, J gene, clone size, CDR3 protein, CDR3 DNA. The D gene is left open where the match is weak. The size of a clone is reported for some rows only, either as once, few or many, or as a class for expanded clones.

>NA|TRBV25-1|TRBJ1-2|few
CASSIGTGGKNYGYTF
TGTGCCAGCAGTATTGGGACGGGAGGAAAAAACTATGGCTACACCTTC
>NA|TRBV12-3/TRBV12-4|TRBJ1-2|few
CASSPFRAGTLRYGYTF
TGTGCCAGCAGCCCCTTCCGGGCAGGGACTTTACGGTATGGCTACACCTTC
>NA|TRBV28|TRBJ2-3|NA
CASSTPIRDTQYF
TGTGCCAGCAGTACGCCCATTCGAGATACGCAGTATTTT
>NA|TRBV10-3|TRBJ1-5|NA
CAISGGGRGDQPQHF
TGTGCCATCAGTGGGGGCGGCAGGGGCGATCAGCCCCAGCATTTT
>NA|TRBV27|TRBJ1-2|NA
CASSLRSGLDGYTF
TGTGCCAGCAGTTTGAGGTCAGGGCTGGATGGCTACACCTTC
>TRBD1|TRBV12-3/TRBV12-4|TRBJ2-5|NA
CACSLALDRGVFQETQYF
TGTGCCTGCAGTTTAGCGCTGGACAGGGGGGTTTTTCAAGAGACCCAGTACTTC
>NA|TRBV18|TRBJ1-2|NA
CASSPPETTLGYGYTF
TGTGCCAGCTCACCACCTGAGACAACATTAGGTTATGGCTACACCTTC
>NA|TRBV28|TRBJ2-1|few
CASTAGGHGFWNEQFF
TGTGCCAGCACCGCCGGGGGGCATGGGTTCTGGAATGAGCAGTTCTTC
>TRBD1|TRBV2|TRBJ1-2|few
CASREMGQNGYTF
TGTGCCAGCAGAGAGATGGGACAGAATGGCTACACCTTC
>NA|TRBV12-3/TRBV12-4|TRBJ1-4|many
CASSSFPQGRGEKLFF
TGTGCCAGCAGTTCCTTCCCACAGGGTCGAGGCGAAAAACTGTTTTTT